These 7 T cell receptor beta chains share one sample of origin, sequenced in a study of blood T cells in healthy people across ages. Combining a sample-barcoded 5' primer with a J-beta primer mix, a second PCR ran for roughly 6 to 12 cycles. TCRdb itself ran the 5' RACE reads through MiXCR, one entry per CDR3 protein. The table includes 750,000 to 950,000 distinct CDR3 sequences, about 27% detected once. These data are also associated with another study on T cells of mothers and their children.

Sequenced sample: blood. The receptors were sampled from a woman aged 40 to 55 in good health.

The CDR3 is CASSKQGLGTEAFF. The CDR3 nucleotides are TGTGCCAGCAGCAAACAGGGGTTGGGGACTGAAGCTTTCTTT. The J gene is TRBJ1-1, the V gene TRBV7-8; 7 bases align to TRBD1. The CDR3 has 14 amino acids. The V gene's germline CDR1 is SGHVS and CDR2 FQNEAQ. V trimming: 5 bases; J trimming: 5 bases; junction bases outside the gene matches: 8.

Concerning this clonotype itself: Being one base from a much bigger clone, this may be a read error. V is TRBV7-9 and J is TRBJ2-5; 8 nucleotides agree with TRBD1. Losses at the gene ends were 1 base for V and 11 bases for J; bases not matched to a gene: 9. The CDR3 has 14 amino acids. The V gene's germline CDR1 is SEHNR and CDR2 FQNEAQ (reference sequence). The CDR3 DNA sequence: TGTGCCAGCAGCTTAGTGGCCAGGGGGCATGAGCAGTACTTC. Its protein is CASSLVARGHEQYF. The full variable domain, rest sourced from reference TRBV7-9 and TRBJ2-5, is DTGVSQNPRHKITKRGQNVTFRCDPISEHNRLYWYRQTLGQGPEFLTYFQNEAQLEKSRLLSDRFSAERPKGSFSTLEIQRTEQGDSAMYLCASSLVARGHEQYFGPGTRLLVL.

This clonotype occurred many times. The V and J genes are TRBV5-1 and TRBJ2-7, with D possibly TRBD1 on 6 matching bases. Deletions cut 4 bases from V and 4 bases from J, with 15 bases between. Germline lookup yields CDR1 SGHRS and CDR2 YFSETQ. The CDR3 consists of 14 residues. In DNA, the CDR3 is TGCGCCAGCAGCAAGGGACACAGTGTGTACGAGCAGTACTTC. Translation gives CASSKGHSVYEQYF.

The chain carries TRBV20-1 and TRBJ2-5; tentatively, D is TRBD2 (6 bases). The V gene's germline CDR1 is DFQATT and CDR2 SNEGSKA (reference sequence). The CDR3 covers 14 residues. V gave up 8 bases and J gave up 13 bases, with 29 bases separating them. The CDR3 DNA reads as TGCAGTTCAGGGCGAGGGGTGCGGGGCAATGAGCGGTACTTC. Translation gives CSSGRGVRGNERYF.

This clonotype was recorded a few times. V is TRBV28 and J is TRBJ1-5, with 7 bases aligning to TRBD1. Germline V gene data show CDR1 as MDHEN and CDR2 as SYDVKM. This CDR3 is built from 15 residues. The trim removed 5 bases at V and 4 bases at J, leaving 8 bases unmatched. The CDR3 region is CASSVWGTVNQPQHF. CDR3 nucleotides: TGTGCCAGCAGTGTCTGGGGGACAGTGAATCAGCCCCAGCATTTT. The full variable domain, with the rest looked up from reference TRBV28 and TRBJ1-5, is DVKVTQSSRYLVKRTGEKVFLECVQDMDHENMFWYRQDPGLGLRLIYFSYDVKMKEKGDIPEGYSVSREKKERFSLILESASTNQTSMYLCASSVWGTVNQPQHFGDGTRLSIL.

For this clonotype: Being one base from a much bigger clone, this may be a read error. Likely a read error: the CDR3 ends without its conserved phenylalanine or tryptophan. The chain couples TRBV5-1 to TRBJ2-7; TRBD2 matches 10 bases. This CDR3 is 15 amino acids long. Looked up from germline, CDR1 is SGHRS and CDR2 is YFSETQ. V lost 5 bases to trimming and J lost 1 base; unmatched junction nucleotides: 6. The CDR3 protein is CASSTSSGGSYEQYL. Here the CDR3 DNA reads TGCGCCAGCAGTACTTCTAGCGGGGGTTCCTACGAGCAGTACCTC.

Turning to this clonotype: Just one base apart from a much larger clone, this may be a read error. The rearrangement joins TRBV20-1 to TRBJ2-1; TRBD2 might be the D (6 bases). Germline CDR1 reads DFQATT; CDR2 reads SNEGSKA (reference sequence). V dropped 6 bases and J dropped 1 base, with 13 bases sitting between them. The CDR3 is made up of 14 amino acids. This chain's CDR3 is CSAGSGGSYNEQFF. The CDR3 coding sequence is TGCAGTGCAGGGTCCGGGGGATCCTACAATGAGCAGTTCTTC.